The T cell receptor beta chain described here comes from a study of radiation and T cells in renal cell carcinoma. Across the study: Nephrectomy followed 15 Gy stereotactic body radiation by 4 weeks.

Germline V CDR1 and CDR2: SGHDT, YYEEEE. The CDR3 has 14 amino acids. V was clipped by 0 bases and J by 6 bases, with 12 bases between them. General study findings and limits: Without pretreatment biopsies, baseline tumor clonotype presence was undetermined. In blood, top tumor clones expanded by 2 weeks, shrinking by 4.

Points on this clone: As yet, its antigen is unknown.

Only in-frame clones appear in the TCRdb table, and some are missing; sequencing was by immunoSEQ multiplex PCR. In the table there are about 130,000 clones, around four fifths of which are singletons. Time point noted: blood 2 weeks post-SBRT. The treatment is: 15 Gy SBRT to primary tumor, nephrectomy 4 weeks later. This TCR was recovered from a woman aged 60 to 75 with renal cell carcinoma. The specimen was blood, collected from a patient whose treatment included radiotherapy and nephrectomy. V usage is TRBV5-6 and J usage is TRBJ1-2; TRBD1 might be the D (6 bases). The CDR3 here is CASSLGTESHGYTF. CDR3 bases: TGTGCCAGCAGCTTGGGGACAGAGTCTCATGGCTACACCTTC. The whole variable domain, remainder taken from reference TRBV5-6 and TRBJ1-2, is DAGVTQSPTHLIKTRGQQVTLRCSPKSGHDTVSWYQQALGQGPQFIFQYYEEEERQRGNFPDRFSGHQFPNYSSELNVNALLLGDSALYLCASSLGTESHGYTFGSGTRLTVV.